The 32 T cell receptor beta chains presented below share a single source sample, sequenced in a study of T cell changes during pregnancy in multiple sclerosis. Some clones are missing from TCRdb's copy, which holds only in-frame ones; the method was immunoSEQ multiplex PCR. In the table there are about 49,000 clones, roughly 92% of which are singletons. The sequencing used CD4+ T cells from peripheral blood mononuclear cells, collected in the second trimester of pregnancy. These receptor sequences come from a female donor in good health, enrolled as a control in a pregnancy study.

The chain links TRBV9 to TRBJ2-5; D gene uncertain. This CDR3 contains 13 residues. Trimming removed 0 bases from V and 5 bases from J, with 8 bases in between. CDR1 is SGDLS and CDR2 is YYNGEE in the germline V gene. CDR3 bases: TGTGCCAGCAGCGTAGGTGTCGGGGAGACCCAGTACTTC. Encoded protein: CASSVGVGETQYF. The entire variable domain, with the rest obtained from reference TRBV9 and TRBJ2-5, is as follows: DSGVTQTPKHLITATGQRVTLRCSPRSGDLSVYWYQQSLDQGLQFLIQYYNGEERAKGNILERFSAQQFPDLHSELNLSSLELGDSALYFCASSVGVGETQYFGPGTRLLVL.

The CDR3: CASSVEGVGETQYF. The CDR3 DNA is TGTGCCAGCAGCGTAGAGGGGGTGGGGGAGACCCAGTACTTC. This chain connects TRBV9 to TRBJ2-5, with D maybe TRBD1 (6 bases). This CDR3 region has 14 residues. Trimming stripped 0 bases from V and 5 bases from J, with 11 bases between. Germline lookup yields CDR1 SGDLS and CDR2 YYNGEE.

This chain joins TRBV5-6 and TRBJ2-3; D unresolved. V was cut by 2 bases and J by 2 bases, with 9 bases left in between. CDR3 length: 14 residues. Germline CDR1 and CDR2: SGHDT and YYEEEE. CDR3 in DNA: TGTGCCAGCAGCTTCGACTTGAACACAGATACGCAGTATTTT. This translates into CASSFDLNTDTQYF.

This rearrangement joins TRBV25-1 to TRBJ1-2; possible D gene TRBD1, 5 bases. V was shortened by 2 bases and J by 8 bases, with 6 bases between the two germline ends. Germline CDR1 is MGHDK and CDR2 is SYGVNS. The CDR3 runs 11 residues. The CDR3 reads CASSEGGGYTF. Here the CDR3 DNA reads TGTGCCAGCAGTGAAGGGGGGGGCTACACCTTC.

CDR3 residues: CASSGSVVGELFF. The CDR3 coding sequence is TGTGCCAGCAGTGGTAGCGTCGTCGGGGAGCTGTTTTTT. The chain has TRBV5-6 and TRBJ2-2; the D gene is possibly TRBD2 (5 bases). The CDR3 consists of 13 residues. V was cut by 5 bases and J by 7 bases, with 12 bases left in between. Germline CDR1 reads SGHDT; CDR2 reads YYEEEE.

The rearrangement links TRBV19 to TRBJ1-6; no reliable D call. Germline V gives CDR1 LNHDA, CDR2 SQIVND (reference sequence). This CDR3 spans 16 amino acids. Trimming stripped 3 bases from V and 5 bases from J, with 14 bases between. The CDR3 sequence: CASSIQSGADNSPLHF. In nucleotides, the CDR3 is TGTGCCAGTAGTATTCAGAGTGGAGCTGATAATTCACCCCTCCACTTT.

This chain uses TRBV7-2 with TRBJ1-5; perhaps TRBD1 as D (5 bases). V shed 0 bases and J shed 6 bases, with 6 bases lying between them. The CDR3 has 13 residues. Germline V CDR1 and CDR2: SGHTA, FQGNSA. The CDR3 is CASSLAQGQPQHF. The CDR3, as DNA: TGTGCCAGCAGCTTAGCGCAGGGTCAGCCCCAGCATTTT.

This sequence joins TRBV11-2 and TRBJ2-1; 9 bases match TRBD2. The CDR3 spans 15 residues. With 5 bases clipped from V and 4 bases from J, the junction kept 6 bases outside the gene matches. The germline gives CDR1 SGHAT, CDR2 FQNNGV. The CDR3 region is CASSPLAGYYNEQFF. As DNA, the CDR3 is TGTGCCAGCAGCCCCCTAGCGGGGTATTACAATGAGCAGTTCTTC.

The J gene is TRBJ2-3, the V gene TRBV19, with 9 bases that match TRBD1. Per germline, CDR1 LNHDA and CDR2 SQIVND (reference sequence). The CDR3 is 14 amino acids. The V gene end was trimmed by 5 bases and the J gene end by 9 bases; junction bases not matched to a gene: 9. In nucleotides, the CDR3 is TGTGCCAGTAGTCTAGGGACAGGGCGGGACACGCAGTATTTT. It codes for CASSLGTGRDTQYF.

The chain links TRBV6-1 to TRBJ1-1; 7 bases line up with TRBD1. J gave up 6 bases and V 1 base, and 5 bases lay outside the gene matches. Germline CDR1 reads MNHNS; CDR2 reads SASEGT. The CDR3 totals 14 residues. The CDR3 nucleotides read TGTGCCAGCAGTGAAGGACAGGGCGCCTCTGAAGCTTTCTTT. Its translation is CASSEGQGASEAFF.

Regarding this clone: The junction and the germline gene differ at one end; a read error may be behind it. This sequence joins TRBV6-6 and TRBJ1-1; TRBD1 might be the D (6 bases). The CDR3 loop spans 13 amino acids. Germline V gives CDR1 MNHNY, CDR2 SVGAGI (reference sequence). The CDR3 protein is CASSDSGDTEAFF. CDR3 DNA sequence: TGTGCCAGCAGTGACTCAGGGGACACTGAAGCTTTCTTT.

The chain uses TRBV4-3 and TRBJ2-5, with 10 positions matching TRBD2. CDR1 LGHNA and CDR2 YSLEER come from the germline V gene. The CDR3 loop spans 17 amino acids. V lost 3 bases and J lost 1; bases outside the gene matches: 8. This chain's CDR3 is CASSQRAASGGQETQYF. CDR3 DNA sequence: TGCGCCAGCAGCCAGCGCGCGGCTAGCGGGGGCCAAGAGACCCAGTACTTC.

This clone appeared once. The CDR3 sequence: CASSPLDRAPGYTF. The CDR3 DNA reads as TGTGCCAGCAGCCCACTCGACAGGGCCCCCGGCTACACCTTC. V usage is TRBV14 and J usage is TRBJ1-2, with 7 bases matching TRBD1. The trim removed 4 bases at V and 8 bases at J, leaving 10 bases unmatched. Germline V lookup: CDR1 SGHDN, CDR2 FVKESK. The CDR3 length is 14 residues.

The chain couples TRBV19 to TRBJ1-1; 9 nucleotides line up with TRBD1. There are 15 residues in the CDR3. J gave up 6 bases and V 3 bases, and 8 bases lay outside the gene matches. Per germline, CDR1 LNHDA and CDR2 SQIVND (reference sequence). The CDR3, as DNA: TGTGCCAGTAGTATGAATCGGGGGACAGGGCCTGAAGCTTTCTTT. Translated, it gives CASSMNRGTGPEAFF.

V is TRBV5-6 and J is TRBJ2-1; D not resolved. Between the trimmed V and J ends, which lost 4 bases and 0 bases, there was a span of 11 bases. The V gene's germline CDR1 is SGHDT and CDR2 YYEEEE. The CDR3 is 15 residues long. CDR3 in amino acids: CASSAKVSSYNEQFF. The CDR3 DNA reads TGTGCCAGCAGCGCCAAAGTTAGCTCCTACAATGAGCAGTTCTTC.

The rearrangement joins TRBV18 to TRBJ2-1; 7 nucleotides line up with TRBD2. V lost 4 bases and J lost 8; bases outside the gene matches: 5. CDR3 size: 13 residues. The V gene's germline CDR1 is KGHSH and CDR2 LQKENI. CDR3 amino acids: CASSLGRGDEQFF. DNA for the CDR3: TGTGCCAGCTCACTTGGGAGGGGTGATGAGCAGTTCTTC. The whole variable domain, remainder taken from reference TRBV18 and TRBJ2-1, is NAGVMQNPRHLVRRRGQEARLRCSPMKGHSHVYWYRQLPEEGLKFMVYLQKENIIDESGMPKERFSAEFPKEGPSILRIQQVVRGDSAAYFCASSLGRGDEQFFGPGTRLTVL.

This clone is a singleton in its sample. The chain employs TRBV30 and TRBJ2-5; D gene unclear. The CDR3 runs 11 residues. Germline values: CDR1 GTSNPN, CDR2 SVGIG (reference sequence). V was cut by 0 bases and J by 5 bases, with 4 bases left in between. This CDR3 is CAWSVRETQYF. The CDR3 nucleotides are TGTGCCTGGAGTGTACGGGAGACCCAGTACTTC.

The V gene is TRBV19, the J gene TRBJ1-1, with D hard to call. V was trimmed by 7 bases and J by 4 bases, leaving 13 bases between them. CDR1 is LNHDA, CDR2 SQIVND, per germline (reference sequence). This CDR3 comprises 13 residues. The CDR3 region is CASTIRGITEAFF. CDR3 in DNA: TGTGCCAGTACCATTAGAGGGATCACTGAAGCTTTCTTT.

V is TRBV5-1 and J is TRBJ2-3, with D possibly matching TRBD2 (7 bases). Germline V lookup: CDR1 SGHRS, CDR2 YFSETQ. The length of the CDR3 is 15 residues. V was pared by 5 bases and J by 0 bases, with 13 bases between. CDR3 sequence: CASRVGGVSTDTQYF. The CDR3 DNA is TGCGCCAGCAGAGTAGGGGGGGTTAGCACAGATACGCAGTATTTT.

The chain recombines TRBV11-3 with TRBJ2-1; D uncertain. V was cut by 2 bases and J by 4 bases, with 9 bases left in between. Looked up from germline, CDR1 is SGHNT and CDR2 is YENEEA. The CDR3 runs 14 residues. CDR3 nucleotides: TGTGCCAGCAGCTTATTAGACATTTACAATGAGCAGTTCTTC. Translation gives CASSLLDIYNEQFF.

The V and J genes are TRBV11-2 and TRBJ2-1, with D tentatively TRBD2 (6 bases). The CDR3 is 16 residues long. The V and J ends lost 8 bases and 9 bases respectively, with 26 bases between them. In germline, CDR1 is SGHAT, CDR2 FQNNGV. The CDR3 region has the DNA TGTGCCAGCGGATACCCGGGGAGGCGTACCTCCCCTGAGCAGTTCTTC. It specifies CASGYPGRRTSPEQFF.

The chain combines TRBV13 with TRBJ1-1, with no clear D. From germline, CDR1 is PRHDT and CDR2 FYEKMQ (reference sequence). The V gene lost 4 bases and the J gene lost 5 bases, with 17 bases spanning the gap. This CDR3 is 15 amino acids long. CDR3 region: CASSSRRSLVTEAFF. CDR3 in DNA: TGTGCCAGCAGCTCTCGACGGAGTTTAGTAACTGAAGCTTTCTTT.

The V call is TRBV7-9, the J call TRBJ1-3; TRBD1 agrees at 7 bases. V lost 3 bases, J lost 4 bases, and 9 bases stayed unmatched. Germline V gene data show CDR1 as SEHNR and CDR2 as FQNEAQ (reference sequence). The CDR3 runs to 16 residues. CDR3 bases: TGTGCCAGCAGCTTTAGGGGAGCAGGGGGAGGAAACACCATATATTTT. As protein: CASSFRGAGGGNTIYF.

This chain connects TRBV10-3 to TRBJ1-5; D not certain. This CDR3 is built from 13 residues. Trimming took off 2 bases at V and 6 bases at J, with 8 bases between the two ends. Germline V gene data show CDR1 as ENHRY and CDR2 as SYGVKD. The CDR3 DNA reads TGTGCCATCAGTGAGGAGGGAGTTCAGCCCCAGCATTTT. Amino acids: CAISEEGVQPQHF.

This chain joins TRBV10-3 and TRBJ1-1; D unclear. Looked up from germline, CDR1 is ENHRY and CDR2 is SYGVKD. This CDR3 spans 15 amino acids. Trimming removed 4 bases from V and 2 bases from J, with 14 bases in between. The CDR3 nucleotides read TGTGCCATCAGTGGCGTGGGCACCACCAACACTGAAGCTTTCTTT. Residues: CAISGVGTTNTEAFF.

The chain uses TRBV18 and TRBJ2-4, with D possibly TRBD1 on 6 matching bases. This CDR3 has 17 amino acids. Trimming left V 1 base short and J 5 bases short, with 18 bases between. The germline V gene encodes CDR1 KGHSH and CDR2 LQKENI. The CDR3 sequence: CASSPLDRGTPQNIQYF. The CDR3 DNA reads TGTGCCAGCTCACCACTGGACAGAGGGACCCCCCAAAACATTCAGTACTTC.

V is TRBV27 and J is TRBJ1-5; 7 bases align to TRBD1. V was pared by 2 bases and J by 5 bases, with 6 bases of the junction left unmatched. CDR3 length equals 15 residues. CDR1 and CDR2 from the germline V gene are MNHEY and SMNVEV (reference sequence). CDR3 sequence: CASSLTGVIDQPQHF. The CDR3 DNA is TGTGCCAGCAGTTTAACAGGGGTAATAGATCAGCCCCAGCATTTT.

The chain couples TRBV7-2 to TRBJ2-5, with D unresolved. The CDR3 is 12 residues long. The germline V gene has CDR1 SGHTA and CDR2 FQGNSA. V was clipped by 5 bases and J by 4 bases, with 8 bases between them. The CDR3 DNA reads as TGTGCCAGCAGCCTTATTCTAGAGACCCAGTACTTC. Translated, it gives CASSLILETQYF.

This rearrangement joins TRBV6-1 to TRBJ1-1, with D maybe TRBD1 (6 bases). The CDR3 sequence is 14 residues long. Per germline, CDR1 MNHNS and CDR2 SASEGT. Trimming took off 6 bases at V and 0 bases at J, with 11 bases between the two ends. DNA of the CDR3: TGTGCCAGCAGCCTCCAGGGGATGAACACTGAAGCTTTCTTT. Translating gives CASSLQGMNTEAFF.

The V call is TRBV6-6, the J call TRBJ1-6; 7 bases agree with TRBD1. Germline trimming cut 3 bases from V and 6 bases from J; bases unmatched to any gene: 5. CDR3 length equals 15 residues. Germline loops: CDR1 MNHNY, CDR2 SVGAGI (reference sequence). This CDR3 is CASSYAGDSNSPLHF. The CDR3 DNA reads as TGTGCCAGCAGTTATGCAGGGGACAGTAATTCACCCCTCCACTTT.

The V call is TRBV5-6, the J call TRBJ2-3; tentative D call: TRBD2 (6 bases). Trimming cost V 3 bases and J 0 bases, with 17 bases left between them. The CDR3 is made up of 17 amino acids. Germline-derived CDR1 and CDR2 are SGHDT and YYEEEE. DNA of the CDR3: TGTGCCAGCAGCTGGGGGTTGGCGGGGCTAAGCACAGATACGCAGTATTTT. Amino acid sequence: CASSWGLAGLSTDTQYF.

V is TRBV7-9 and J is TRBJ2-2; TRBD1 is a possible D gene (6 bases). The CDR3 is 16 amino acids. Between the trimmed V and J ends, which lost 1 base and 0 bases, there was a span of 9 bases. Germline values: CDR1 SEHNR, CDR2 FQNEAQ (reference sequence). CDR3 sequence (DNA): TGTGCCAGCAGCTTAGTGGGGGCGGCGAACACCGGGGAGCTGTTTTTT. Translation gives CASSLVGAANTGELFF.